The sequence of this T cell receptor (beta chain) was determined in a study of blood T cells in healthy people across ages. Study findings and constraints: Per million T cells, the diversity of TCR beta decreased roughly linearly as age advanced. Because sorting was not performed, PBMCs prevented conclusive naive versus antigen-experienced comparison. Both higher diversity and more naive CD4+ cells marked long-lived donors when set against aged donors. Naive T cell percentage strongly correlated with TCR beta diversity.

A note on this clonotype: Its cognate antigen is unknown.

Germline CDR1 and CDR2: ENHRY and SYGVKD. CDR3 length equals 13 residues. V was pared by 10 bases and J by 5 bases, with 9 bases of the junction left unmatched. It was with a sample-barcoded 5' primer and a J-beta primer mix that a second PCR of about 7 to 12 cycles was run. TCRdb called the 5' RACE reads again in MiXCR, with one record for every CDR3 protein. The sample contains 550,000 to 600,000 distinct CDR3 sequences, around 48% of which appear only once. This sequence joins TRBV10-3 and TRBJ2-7, with TRBD1 identical over 9 bases. This TCR came from a man aged 80 or over in good health. The sample comprised blood. The CDR3 DNA reads as TGTGCCACCCAGACAGGGGGATATGACGAGCAGTACTTC. It specifies CATQTGGYDEQYF.